The 32 T cell receptor beta chains in this list originate from one sample, sequenced in a study of T cell repertoires and HLA-DP antigens. Using immunoSEQ multiplex PCR, the repertoire was profiled, and TCRdb retains in-frame clones only, with some absent. The sample holds about 89,000 clones, around nine tenths seen once. Their target antigens are unknown. The sequenced sample was CD4+ T cells from PBMCs. The receptors were sampled from a man aged 45-65 years in good health and CMV-seronegative.

This clone occurred once. This sample also contains other DNA sequences that code for the same CDR3. J is TRBJ2-6 and V is TRBV28, with D hard to call. The CDR3 runs 15 residues. Germline V gene lookup returns CDR1 MDHEN and CDR2 SYDVKM. V lost 3 bases to trimming and J lost 2 bases, with 8 bases between them. The CDR3 DNA follows: TGTGCCAGCAGTTTGCGGCTCCCTGGGGCCAACGTCCTGACTTTC. Its protein is CASSLRLPGANVLTF.

Written as DNA, the CDR3 is TGTGCCTGGGGGGCACAGGGAAAGTTGGGCGAGCAGTACTTC. This sequence encodes CAWGAQGKLGEQYF. The V call is TRBV30, the J call TRBJ2-7; tentative D call: TRBD1 (6 bases). This CDR3 has 14 residues. The V end was cut by 5 bases, the J end by 6 bases, with 20 bases between. CDR1 is GTSNPN and CDR2 is SVGIG in the germline V gene (reference sequence).

The chain links TRBV6-6 to TRBJ1-2; no definite D call. Germline assignment: CDR1 MNHNY and CDR2 SVGAGI (reference sequence). CDR3 length: 15 amino acids. V was pared by 4 bases and J by 3 bases, with 15 bases between. In DNA form, the CDR3 reads TGTGCCAGCAGTTCCCCGGCGGGGAAGGACTATGGCTACACCTTC. It encodes CASSSPAGKDYGYTF.

This rearrangement joins TRBV6-5 to TRBJ1-2; 7 bases align to TRBD1. The trim removed 4 bases at V and 7 bases at J, leaving 6 bases unmatched. This CDR3 comprises 13 residues. Germline CDR1 and CDR2: MNHEY and SVGAGI. CDR3 region: CASSSRQGGGYTF. The CDR3 bases are TGTGCCAGCAGTTCCAGGCAGGGGGGTGGCTACACCTTC.

The rearrangement links TRBV30 to TRBJ2-3, with 8 nucleotides matching TRBD2. Germline CDR1 reads GTSNPN; CDR2 reads SVGIG (reference sequence). Germline trimming cut 4 bases from V and 0 bases from J; bases unmatched to any gene: 3. This CDR3 has 14 residues. CDR3 residues: CAWNQRGSTDTQYF. The CDR3 DNA reads TGTGCCTGGAACCAGCGGGGGAGCACAGATACGCAGTATTTT.

In this sample, this clone turned up once. The chain joins TRBV6-6 to TRBJ2-2; 9 nucleotides agree with TRBD2. Germline CDR1 and CDR2: MNHNY and SVGAGI (reference sequence). V gave up 8 bases and J gave up 4 bases; unmatched junction bases: 2. This CDR3 has 13 amino acids. In DNA, the CDR3 is TGTGCCAGCCGCGGGAGGGGCACCGGGGAGCTGTTTTTT. Protein product: CASRGRGTGELFF.

The rearrangement links TRBV30 to TRBJ2-7; D is perhaps TRBD1 (6 bases). Germline V gene sequence: CDR1 GTSNPN, CDR2 SVGIG (reference sequence). Between the trimmed V and J ends, which lost 5 bases and 3 bases, there was a span of 11 bases. CDR3 length equals 12 residues. The CDR3 reads CAWGQLGYEQYF. The CDR3 DNA reads as TGTGCCTGGGGACAGCTCGGCTACGAGCAGTACTTC. The full variable domain, rest sourced from reference TRBV30 and TRBJ2-7, is SQTIHQWPATLVQPVGSPLSLECTVEGTSNPNLYWYRQAAGRGLQLLFYSVGIGQISSEVPQNLSASRPQDRQFILSSKKLLLSDSGFYLCAWGQLGYEQYFGPGTRLTVT.

The J gene is TRBJ2-5, the V gene TRBV7-8; the D gene could be TRBD1 or TRBD2 (5 bases each). The CDR3 has 18 amino acids. V shed 5 bases and J shed 1 base, with 23 bases lying between them. The germline V gene has CDR1 SGHVS and CDR2 FQNEAQ. CDR3: CASSPSVWGSRLQETQYF. The CDR3 DNA follows: TGTGCCAGCAGCCCCAGCGTCTGGGGGAGTCGGCTCCAAGAGACCCAGTACTTC.

The V call is TRBV4-2, the J call TRBJ1-5; D unclear. V lost 0 bases and J 2 bases, leaving 11 bases between the germline ends. CDR1 LGHNA and CDR2 YNFKEQ come from the germline V gene. The CDR3 spans 16 residues. As DNA, the CDR3 is TGTGCCAGCAGCCAAGATCAACCGGTGGGCAATCAGCCCCAGCATTTT. The encoded protein is CASSQDQPVGNQPQHF.

The rearrangement links TRBV7-8 to TRBJ2-7; 8 bases agree with TRBD2. V trimming: 5 bases; J trimming: 1 base; junction bases outside the gene matches: 4. The CDR3 length is 14 residues. Germline CDR1 and CDR2: SGHVS and FQNEAQ. The CDR3 region is CASSRLAGSYEQYF. Written as DNA, the CDR3 is TGTGCCAGCAGCCGTCTAGCGGGTTCCTACGAGCAGTACTTC.

This clone was seen only once. This chain connects TRBV6-5 to TRBJ1-5; D perhaps matches TRBD1 (6 bases). Trimming cost V 6 bases and J 5 bases, with 11 bases left between them. Looked up from germline, CDR1 is MNHEY and CDR2 is SVGAGI. The CDR3 is 13 residues long. CDR3 protein: CASRGPGDQPQHF. DNA of the CDR3: TGTGCCAGCAGGGGTCCAGGGGATCAGCCCCAGCATTTT.

The V gene is TRBV5-5, the J gene TRBJ1-2; no clear D. Germline V CDR1 and CDR2: SGHKS, YYEKEE (reference sequence). V dropped 4 bases and J dropped 8 bases, with 12 bases sitting between them. There are 12 residues in the CDR3. The DNA for the CDR3 is TGTGCCAGCAGCCAAGACATGAGGGGCTACACCTTC. Protein product: CASSQDMRGYTF.

This sequence joins TRBV6-5 and TRBJ2-1; 8 bases line up with TRBD1. The length of the CDR3 is 15 residues. The germline V gene encodes CDR1 MNHEY and CDR2 SVGAGI. V was pared by 5 bases and J by 8 bases, with 11 bases of the junction left unmatched. The CDR3, as DNA: TGTGCCAGCAGTGGGGGACAGGCTTTTAGTGATGAGCAGTTCTTC. It translates to CASSGGQAFSDEQFF.

This clone has just one count. The chain combines TRBV11-2 with TRBJ2-2, with D perhaps given as TRBD1 or TRBD2 (5 bases each). The germline CDR1 and CDR2 sequences are SGHAT and FQNNGV. The CDR3 is made up of 16 amino acids. V lost 3 bases and J lost 5, with 16 bases in between. The CDR3 sequence: CASSFRGAGETGELFF. The CDR3 DNA sequence: TGTGCCAGCAGCTTCCGAGGGGCAGGAGAGACCGGGGAGCTGTTTTTT.

A single count supports this clone. The chain uses TRBV11-2 and TRBJ1-6; 10 bases align to TRBD1. V dropped 11 bases and J dropped 7; count of bases not matched to a gene: 8. Germline CDR1 reads SGHAT; CDR2 reads FQNNGV. This CDR3 contains 14 residues. The chain's CDR3 is CAGRQGAWNSPLHF. CDR3 DNA: TGTGCCGGTAGACAGGGGGCATGGAATTCACCCCTCCACTTT.

The chain carries TRBV7-9 and TRBJ1-2; D unclear. The CDR3 runs to 12 residues. V gave up 5 bases and J gave up 5 bases, with 9 bases separating them. CDR1 and CDR2 from the germline V gene are SEHNR and FQNEAQ (reference sequence). The CDR3 loop reads CASSPQSYGYTF. In DNA form, the CDR3 reads TGTGCCAGCAGCCCACAGAGTTATGGCTACACCTTC.

The V and J genes are TRBV7-2 and TRBJ2-5; D is ambiguous. V was clipped by 1 base and J by 4 bases, with 7 bases between them. Per the germline V gene, CDR1 is SGHTA and CDR2 is FQGNSA. The CDR3 runs 13 residues. CDR3 coding DNA: TGTGCCAGCAGCTTAGTCGGCGGAGAGACCCAGTACTTC. The encoded protein is CASSLVGGETQYF.

Only a few counts were recorded for this clone. The chain combines TRBV6-1 with TRBJ2-7; 7 bases map to TRBD2. Losses at the gene ends were 4 bases for V and 1 base for J; bases not matched to a gene: 4. Germline V gene data show CDR1 as MNHNS and CDR2 as SASEGT. The CDR3 sequence is 14 residues long. CDR3 in amino acids: CASSARGLSYEQYF. CDR3 nucleotides: TGTGCCAGCAGTGCGCGGGGACTATCCTACGAGCAGTACTTC.

This chain joins TRBV30 and TRBJ2-5; the D call may be TRBD1 or TRBD2 (6 bases each). The V end lost 8 bases, the J end lost 5 bases, and 18 bases lay between the germline ends. There are 13 residues in the CDR3. Germline V gives CDR1 GTSNPN, CDR2 SVGIG (reference sequence). CDR3 sequence reads: CAATKGGRETQYF. CDR3 sequence (DNA): TGTGCCGCAACGAAGGGGGGACGGGAGACCCAGTACTTC.

The chain links TRBV7-2 to TRBJ2-1, with TRBD2 identical over 8 bases. This CDR3 has 11 residues. Losses at the gene ends were 5 bases for V and 15 bases for J; bases not matched to a gene: 6. The germline gives CDR1 SGHTA, CDR2 FQGNSA. DNA for the CDR3: TGTGCCAGCAGCCAAACTAGCGGAGGGTTCTTC. As protein: CASSQTSGGFF.

The chain uses TRBV5-3 and TRBJ1-1, with TRBD1 matching over 11 bases. TRBV5-3 counts as an open reading frame of uncertain function. V lost 4 bases, J lost 4 bases, and 3 bases stayed unmatched. The CDR3 extends over 14 amino acids. The CDR3 sequence is CARSAGTGGTEAFF. The CDR3, as DNA: TGTGCCAGAAGCGCAGGGACAGGGGGCACTGAAGCTTTCTTT.

V usage is TRBV7-8 and J usage is TRBJ2-3, with unresolved D. Germline loops: CDR1 SGHVS, CDR2 FQNEAQ. V dropped 2 bases and J dropped 1 base, with 10 bases sitting between them. There are 15 residues in the CDR3. CDR3 in amino acids: CASSLNSFGTDTQYF. The CDR3, as DNA: TGTGCCAGCAGCTTAAACAGTTTCGGCACAGATACGCAGTATTTT.

The rearrangement links TRBV18 to TRBJ1-2; the D gene is possibly TRBD1 (6 bases). The CDR3 is made up of 12 amino acids. Deletions cut 6 bases from V and 8 bases from J, with 13 bases between. In germline, CDR1 is KGHSH, CDR2 LQKENI. The CDR3 DNA reads as TGTGCCAGCTCTCTGCAACAGGGCGGCTACACCTTC. Amino acids: CASSLQQGGYTF.

The CDR3: CASSPVTGKDEQYF. The CDR3 DNA reads as TGCGCCAGCAGCCCGGTGACAGGGAAGGACGAGCAGTACTTC. This sequence joins TRBV4-1 and TRBJ2-7; 7 nucleotides align to TRBD1. This CDR3 region has 14 residues. Trimming at V came to 4 bases and at J to 5 bases, leaving 8 bases not matched to a gene. CDR1 and CDR2 (germline): MGHRA, YSYEKL.

The V gene is TRBV29-1, the J gene TRBJ1-1; TRBD1 matches at 7 bases. CDR1 is SQVTM, CDR2 ANQGSEA, per germline. The CDR3 loop spans 13 amino acids. J gave up 1 base and V 6 bases, and 5 bases lay outside the gene matches. CDR3 protein: CSVAGQPNTEAFF. CDR3 nucleotides: TGCAGCGTAGCGGGACAGCCGAACACTGAAGCTTTCTTT.

Remarks on this clone: Distinct nucleotide sequences in the sample also encode this CDR3. This chain connects TRBV7-9 to TRBJ1-5; D remains unclear. Trimming stripped 1 base from V and 2 bases from J, with 6 bases between. Germline assignment: CDR1 SEHNR and CDR2 FQNEAQ (reference sequence). The CDR3 runs to 14 residues. The CDR3 DNA reads as TGTGCCAGCAGCTTAGAGGGTGGCAATCAGCCCCAGCATTTT. Translation gives CASSLEGGNQPQHF.

The V call is TRBV6-5, the J call TRBJ2-2; D is perhaps TRBD1 (5 bases). CDR1 is MNHEY, CDR2 SVGAGI, per germline. This CDR3 contains 14 residues. Trimming took off 5 bases at V and 9 bases at J, with 16 bases between the two ends. The CDR3 coding sequence is TGTGCCAGCAGTCCCGGCGCAGGGCGTAGGGAGCTGTTTTTT. Protein sequence: CASSPGAGRRELFF.

The genes are TRBV6-5 and TRBJ1-2, with no clear D. Per the germline V gene, CDR1 is MNHEY and CDR2 is SVGAGI. The CDR3 loop spans 13 amino acids. V was cut by 6 bases and J by 4 bases, with 12 bases left in between. The CDR3 DNA reads TGTGCCAGCAGCGTCCCGATGAGCTATGGCTACACCTTC. Encoded protein: CASSVPMSYGYTF.

The rearrangement joins TRBV2 to TRBJ1-1; tentatively, D is TRBD1 (6 bases). CDR1 SNHLY and CDR2 FYNNEI come from the germline V gene. CDR3 size: 14 residues. Between the trimmed V and J ends, which lost 7 bases and 1 base, there was a span of 13 bases. DNA for the CDR3: TGTGCCAGCAACCCAGGGGCCAGGAACACTGAAGCTTTCTTT. Translation gives CASNPGARNTEAFF.

The gene calls are TRBV18 and TRBJ1-4, with D unresolved. The length of the CDR3 is 15 residues. Between the trimmed V and J ends, which lost 1 base and 1 base, there was a span of 7 bases. The germline gives CDR1 KGHSH, CDR2 LQKENI. CDR3 residues: CASSPQGVTNEKLFF. For the CDR3, the DNA is TGTGCCAGCTCACCACAGGGAGTAACTAATGAAAAACTGTTTTTT.

The chain joins TRBV28 to TRBJ2-5; TRBD1 aligns across 9 bases. The CDR3 is 15 residues long. The junction had 7 bases not matched to a gene; V was cut back by 3 bases and J by 5 bases. Germline lookup yields CDR1 MDHEN and CDR2 SYDVKM. The chain's CDR3 is CASSLDTGGRETQYF. Written as DNA, the CDR3 is TGTGCCAGCAGTTTGGACACAGGGGGCCGGGAGACCCAGTACTTC.

There are a few counts of this clone. The chain links TRBV18 to TRBJ2-7, with TRBD2 matching over 9 bases. CDR1 and CDR2 from the germline V gene are KGHSH and LQKENI. This CDR3 contains 16 residues. Trimming at V came to 3 bases and at J to 4 bases, leaving 10 bases not matched to a gene. CDR3 sequence: CASSPVASGNLYEQYF. The CDR3 coding sequence is TGTGCCAGCTCACCGGTGGCTAGCGGGAACTTATACGAGCAGTACTTC.